Detailed here is one T cell receptor beta chain. The specificity of this receptor is unknown. Base qualities are missing; no much larger clone stands one base away. This sample stems from a study of T cell responses to AZD1222 COVID-19 vaccine listed by TCRdb under 2021. Concerning the study at large: AZD1222 recipients with second doses at about 4 weeks or about 12 weeks were pooled, because spike-specific TCR depth and breadth did not differ between schedules. TCR sequencing was performed for some 250 trial participants, of whom approximately 200 were given two doses of AZD1222 and some 26 were given two doses of MenACWY control vaccine. Trial participants were enrolled by age into subgroups of 18-55, 56-69 and 70-plus years, and around 150, 29 and 61 TCR-sequenced participants, respectively, were included in these subgroups.

The CDR3 regions of human TCRbeta chains were analyzed by immunosequencing. In the source study's methods: Repertoire TCRs were checked for matches against a reference library of SARS-CoV-2-specific TCRs that had been generated using the MIRA antigen-specificity platform. Breadth was defined as the fraction of unique TCRs that were SARS-CoV-2-associated. Depth was defined as the fraction of total T cells that were SARS-CoV-2-associated. Using the MIRA data, every spike-specific TCR was mapped to the spike region that the TCR reacted to and assigned to either a CD4 or a CD8 class. Log10-transformed breadth and depth values were compared by one-way ANOVA with Sidak's multiple comparisons tests. TCRdb retrieved this table from immuneACCESS and kept in-frame rearrangements only. Not all clones are present; in checked studies, unresolved V genes account for under half, and no reason is known for the remainder. V, J and clone size are taken as reported in that table, and D and trimming were inferred from the DNA itself. This sample is represented by 95,000 to 130,000 clones; about 92% of them were singletons. Over 2.5% of the sample belongs to the ten largest clones.

The CDR3 starts with the cysteine, ends with the phenylalanine, and has 14 residues. Here the CDR3 DNA is all that survives: 42 bases in frame from base 1. The V and J ends are trimmed by 4 bases and 0 bases, leaving 12 bases between them. CDR1 DFQATT and CDR2 SNEGSKA are derived from the germline V gene (reference sequence). The sample's time point, from its label and the paper: baseline before first vaccination. Vaccinee samples came from UK trials COV001 and COV002, including a single-blind randomized controlled phase 2/3 trial of AZD1222 (ChAdOx1 nCoV-19) in healthy adults. For TCRbeta chain sequencing, PBMC samples were collected from trial participants at day 0 and at day 28 after the second dose. Study-wide findings and limitations: Because no day 14 peak-response samples were available, repertoires were characterized only after the peak T cell response. A significant rise in spike-specific TCR breadth and depth was observed after two AZD1222 doses relative to day 0 and relative to MenACWY recipients. The 56-69-year group was small, and its depth increase did not reach significance, likely because of low power. Participants were mostly white British and included more females than males, and it was suggested by the authors that clonal diversity may have been underestimated. Conclusions about previously exposed vaccinees are limited, since just five or six AZD1222 recipients were seropositive for SARS-CoV-2 at baseline. CD4 TCRs associated with the vaccine covered the entire spike protein, and the dominant responses were in regions 160-218 and 743-854. Reportedly, almost half of the unique spike-specific TCRs recognized epitopes lying outside the regions that are mutated in the B.1.351 and B.1.1.7 variants.

The chain is made from TRBV20-1 and TRBJ1-1; the D segment cannot be called with confidence. The sequenced sample was peripheral blood, obtained on day 0 of AZD1222 vaccination. This sequence was found in an adult in good health. Here the CDR3 is given as CSANEVWMNTEAFF. The DNA sequence reads TGCAGTGCTAATGAAGTCTGGATGAACACTGAAGCTTTCTTT.